This entry concerns a single T cell receptor (beta chain). Its antigen is as yet unknown. The CDR3 extends over 13 amino acids. J gave up 4 bases and V 7 bases, and 6 bases lay outside the gene matches. Germline-derived CDR1 and CDR2 are SQVTM and ANQGSEA. RNA totalling about 0.5 to 1 ug underwent reverse transcription with random hexamers. Across 54 Vbeta and 13 Jbeta, immunoSEQ multiplex PCR amplified TCR beta CDR3. Each CDR3 protein is one row after TCRdb ran MiXCR on the immunoSEQ multiplex PCR reads. In the table there are around 81,000 distinct CDR3 sequences, 85% to 95% of which are singletons. This sample is part of a study of CD8 T cells in Susac syndrome. Overall study: Clinical remission applied to fewer than ten sequenced Susac syndrome patients, and roughly six had active disease. Patients with Susac syndrome, at blood draw, were therapy-naive, on corticosteroids, or on intravenous immunoglobulin alone. Study-level results: Susac syndrome CD8+ repertoires were clonally expanded, most strongly in CD8+ TEMRA cells.

The rearrangement uses TRBV29-1 and TRBJ2-5; 10 bases align to TRBD2. The sample comprised CD8+ T cells from PBMCs. This sequence was found in a human donor with Susac syndrome. The CDR3 loop reads CSDTSGALETQYF. The CDR3 region has the DNA TGCAGCGACACTAGCGGGGCTTTAGAGACCCAGTACTTC.